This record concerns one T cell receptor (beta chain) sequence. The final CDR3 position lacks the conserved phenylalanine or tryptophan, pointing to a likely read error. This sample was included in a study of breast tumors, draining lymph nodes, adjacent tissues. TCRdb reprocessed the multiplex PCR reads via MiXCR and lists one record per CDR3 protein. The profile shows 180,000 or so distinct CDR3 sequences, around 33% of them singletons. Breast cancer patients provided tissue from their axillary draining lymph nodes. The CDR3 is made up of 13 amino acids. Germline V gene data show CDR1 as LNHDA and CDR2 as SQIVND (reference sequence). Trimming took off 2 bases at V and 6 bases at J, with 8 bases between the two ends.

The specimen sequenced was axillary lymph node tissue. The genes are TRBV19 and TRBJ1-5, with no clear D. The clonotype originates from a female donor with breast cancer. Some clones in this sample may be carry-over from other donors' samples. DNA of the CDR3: TGTGCCAGTAGTATACCACCTTTTCAGCCCCAGCATTCA. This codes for CASSIPPFQPQHS.